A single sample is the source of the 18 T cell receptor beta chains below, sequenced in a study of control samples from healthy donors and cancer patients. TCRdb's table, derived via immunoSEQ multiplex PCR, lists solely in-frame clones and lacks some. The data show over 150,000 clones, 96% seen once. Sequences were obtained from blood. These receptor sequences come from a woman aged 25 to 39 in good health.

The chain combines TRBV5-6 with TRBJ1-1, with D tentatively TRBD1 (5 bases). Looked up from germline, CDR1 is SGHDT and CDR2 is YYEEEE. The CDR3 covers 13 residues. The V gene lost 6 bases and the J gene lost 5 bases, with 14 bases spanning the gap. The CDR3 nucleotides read TGTGCCAGCATCCCGCGGGGCGGAACTGAAGCTTTCTTT. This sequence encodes CASIPRGGTEAFF.

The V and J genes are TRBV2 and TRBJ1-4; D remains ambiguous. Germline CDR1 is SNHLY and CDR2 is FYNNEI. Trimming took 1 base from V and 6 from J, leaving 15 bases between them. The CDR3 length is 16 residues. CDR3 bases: TGTGCCAGCAGTGAAGGGTCAGTTCAGTCGTATGAAAAACTGTTTTTT. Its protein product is CASSEGSVQSYEKLFF.

CDR3 in DNA: TGTGCCAGCAGCGCCGGGACAGGAATACTCTATGGCTACACCTTC. This translates into CASSAGTGILYGYTF. This sequence joins TRBV2 and TRBJ1-2; 8 bases are a match to TRBD1. The CDR3 runs to 15 residues. Germline CDR1 and CDR2: SNHLY and FYNNEI. With 6 bases clipped from V and 4 bases from J, the junction kept 10 bases outside the gene matches.

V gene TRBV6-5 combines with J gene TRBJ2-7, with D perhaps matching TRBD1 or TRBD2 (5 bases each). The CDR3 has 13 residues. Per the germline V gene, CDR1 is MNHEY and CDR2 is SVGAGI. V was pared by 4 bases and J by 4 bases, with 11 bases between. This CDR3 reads CASSSGTRYEQYF. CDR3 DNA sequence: TGTGCCAGCAGTTCCGGGACGAGATACGAGCAGTACTTC.

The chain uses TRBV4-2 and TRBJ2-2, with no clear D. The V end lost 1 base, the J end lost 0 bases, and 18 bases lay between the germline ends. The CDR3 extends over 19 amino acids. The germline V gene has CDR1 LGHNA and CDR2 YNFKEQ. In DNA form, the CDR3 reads TGTGCCAGCAGCCAAGGTGGTTCCCTAAACGGAGCGAACACCGGGGAGCTGTTTTTT. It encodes CASSQGGSLNGANTGELFF.

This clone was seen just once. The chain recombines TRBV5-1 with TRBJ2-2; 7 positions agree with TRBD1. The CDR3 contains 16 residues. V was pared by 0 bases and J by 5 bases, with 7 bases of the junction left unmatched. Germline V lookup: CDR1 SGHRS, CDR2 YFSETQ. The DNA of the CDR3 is TGCGCCAGCAGCTTGGTAGTGACAGGGTTGACCGGGGAGCTGTTTTTT. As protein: CASSLVVTGLTGELFF.

The CDR3 DNA reads TGTGCCAGCAGTTTATGGAGAAAAGAGCAGTTCTTC. It codes for CASSLWRKEQFF. The chain has TRBV28 and TRBJ2-1; D remains ambiguous. CDR3 length equals 12 residues. CDR1 is MDHEN, CDR2 SYDVKM, per germline. V dropped 0 bases and J dropped 10 bases, with 7 bases sitting between them.

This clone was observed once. Here the CDR3 DNA reads TGCGCCAGCAGCTTGAGAGGGGGCATAAGAACGTCCGGGGAGCTGTTTTTT. Its translation: CASSLRGGIRTSGELFF. The chain carries TRBV5-1 and TRBJ2-2; 7 bases line up with TRBD1. Trimming removed 1 base from V and 6 bases from J; junction bases left unmatched: 12. CDR3 length equals 17 residues. Germline values: CDR1 SGHRS, CDR2 YFSETQ. The full variable domain, with the rest looked up from reference TRBV5-1 and TRBJ2-2, is KAGVTQTPRYLIKTRGQQVTLSCSPISGHRSVSWYQQTPGQGLQFLFEYFSETQRNKGNFPGRFSGRQFSNSRSEMNVSTLELGDSALYLCASSLRGGIRTSGELFFGEGSRLTVL.

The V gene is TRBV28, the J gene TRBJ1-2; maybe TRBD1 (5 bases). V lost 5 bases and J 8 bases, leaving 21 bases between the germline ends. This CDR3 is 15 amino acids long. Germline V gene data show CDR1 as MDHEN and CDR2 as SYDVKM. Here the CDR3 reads CASSASSVGTSGYTF. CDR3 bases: TGTGCCAGCAGTGCATCCTCCGTAGGGACCTCGGGCTACACCTTC.

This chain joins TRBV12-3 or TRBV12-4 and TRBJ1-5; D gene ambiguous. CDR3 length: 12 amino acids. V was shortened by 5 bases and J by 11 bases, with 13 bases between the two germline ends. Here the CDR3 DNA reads TGTGCCAGCAGTCCGCCAAGGTCGGCCCAGCATTTT. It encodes CASSPPRSAQHF.

The CDR3 region is CASRLNRGRVGEKLFF. The CDR3 nucleotides read TGTGCCAGCAGGTTAAACAGGGGGCGCGTAGGAGAAAAACTGTTTTTT. The V and J genes are TRBV7-8 and TRBJ1-4; TRBD1 aligns across 9 bases. Germline V gene data show CDR1 as SGHVS and CDR2 as FQNEAQ. The CDR3 runs 16 residues. The V and J ends lost 6 bases and 8 bases, in that order; junction bases with no gene match: 13.

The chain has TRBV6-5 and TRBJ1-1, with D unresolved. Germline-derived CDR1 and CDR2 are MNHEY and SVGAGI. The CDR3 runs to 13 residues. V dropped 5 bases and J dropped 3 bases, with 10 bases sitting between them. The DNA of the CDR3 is TGTGCCAGCAGTCAAACGGTGTACACTGAAGCTTTCTTT. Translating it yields CASSQTVYTEAFF.

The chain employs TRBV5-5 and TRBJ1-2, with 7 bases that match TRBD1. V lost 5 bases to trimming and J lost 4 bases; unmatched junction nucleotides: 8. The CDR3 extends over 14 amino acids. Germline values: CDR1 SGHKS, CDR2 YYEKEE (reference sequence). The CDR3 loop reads CASRRTGIVYGYTF. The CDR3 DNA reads TGTGCCAGCAGGCGGACAGGCATCGTCTATGGCTACACCTTC.

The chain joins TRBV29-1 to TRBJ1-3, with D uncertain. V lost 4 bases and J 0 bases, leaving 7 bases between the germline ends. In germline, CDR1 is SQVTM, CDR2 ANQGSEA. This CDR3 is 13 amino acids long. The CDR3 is CSVVSRSGNTIYF. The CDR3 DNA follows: TGCAGCGTTGTATCACGCTCTGGAAACACCATATATTTT.

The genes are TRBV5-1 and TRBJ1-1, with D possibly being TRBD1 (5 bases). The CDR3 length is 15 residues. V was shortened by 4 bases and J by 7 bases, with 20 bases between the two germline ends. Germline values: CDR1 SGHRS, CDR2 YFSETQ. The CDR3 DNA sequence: TGCGCCAGCAGCCCGGCTAACCGACAGATAGTTGAAGCTTTCTTT. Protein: CASSPANRQIVEAFF.

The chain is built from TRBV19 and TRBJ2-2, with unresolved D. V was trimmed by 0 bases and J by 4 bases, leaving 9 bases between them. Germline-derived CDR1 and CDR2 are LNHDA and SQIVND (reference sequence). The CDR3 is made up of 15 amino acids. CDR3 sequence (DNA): TGTGCCAGTAGTATAGATCGGACGGGCACCGGGGAGCTGTTTTTT. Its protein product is CASSIDRTGTGELFF.

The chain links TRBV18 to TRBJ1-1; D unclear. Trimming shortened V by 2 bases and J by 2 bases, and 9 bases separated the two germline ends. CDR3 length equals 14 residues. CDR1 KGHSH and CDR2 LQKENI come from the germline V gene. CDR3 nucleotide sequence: TGTGCCAGCTCACCATTCACAGAAAACACTGAAGCTTTCTTT. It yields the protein CASSPFTENTEAFF.

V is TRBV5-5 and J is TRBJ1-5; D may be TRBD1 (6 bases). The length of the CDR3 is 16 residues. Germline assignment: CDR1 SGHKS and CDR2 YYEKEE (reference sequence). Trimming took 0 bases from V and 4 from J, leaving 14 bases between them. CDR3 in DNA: TGTGCCAGCAGCTTGGAGTTGGGGGGGCCAAATCAGCCCCAGCATTTT. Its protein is CASSLELGGPNQPQHF.